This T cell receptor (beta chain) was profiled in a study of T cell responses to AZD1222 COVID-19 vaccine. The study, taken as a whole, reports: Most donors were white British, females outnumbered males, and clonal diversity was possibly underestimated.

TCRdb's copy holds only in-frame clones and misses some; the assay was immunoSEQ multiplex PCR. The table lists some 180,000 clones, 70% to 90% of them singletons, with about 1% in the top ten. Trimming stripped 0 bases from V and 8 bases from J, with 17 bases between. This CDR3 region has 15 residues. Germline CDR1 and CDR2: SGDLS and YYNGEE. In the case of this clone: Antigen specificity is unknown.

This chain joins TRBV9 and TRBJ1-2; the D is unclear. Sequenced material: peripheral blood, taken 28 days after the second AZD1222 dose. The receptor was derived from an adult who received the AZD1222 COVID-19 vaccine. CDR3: CASSVGADVKWGYTF. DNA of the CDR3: TGTGCCAGCAGCGTAGGGGCGGATGTTAAATGGGGCTACACCTTC.